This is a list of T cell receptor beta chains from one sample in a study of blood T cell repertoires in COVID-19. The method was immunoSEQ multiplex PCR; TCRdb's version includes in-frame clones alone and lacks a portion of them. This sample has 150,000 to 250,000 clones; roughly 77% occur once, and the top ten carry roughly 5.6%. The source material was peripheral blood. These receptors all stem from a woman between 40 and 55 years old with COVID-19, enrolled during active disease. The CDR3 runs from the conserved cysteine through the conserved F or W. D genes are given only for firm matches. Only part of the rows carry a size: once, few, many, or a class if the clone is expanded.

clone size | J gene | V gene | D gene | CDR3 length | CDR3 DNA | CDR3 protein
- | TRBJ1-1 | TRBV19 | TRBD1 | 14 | TGTGCCAGTAGTATGGCCCCAGGGGGGACTGAAGCTTTCTTT | CASSMAPGGTEAFF
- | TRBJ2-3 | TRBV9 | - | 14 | TGTGCCAGCAGCGAGAGCGGGTTGGCAGATACGCAGTATTTT | CASSESGLADTQYF
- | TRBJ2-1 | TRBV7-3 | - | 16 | TGTGCCAGCAGCTTAACGTTTACGACGGGGAGGAATGAGCAGTTCTTC | CASSLTFTTGRNEQFF
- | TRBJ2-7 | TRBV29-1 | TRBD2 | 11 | TGCAGCGGACTAGCGGGGTACGAGCAGTACTTC | CSGLAGYEQYF
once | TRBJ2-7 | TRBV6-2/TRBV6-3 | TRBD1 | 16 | TGTGCCAGCAGTTACGATGTGGACAGGGGTAGGAACGAGCAGTACTTC | CASSYDVDRGRNEQYF
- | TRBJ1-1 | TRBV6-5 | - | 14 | TGTGCCAGCAGGGGAGAACACAGAGGAACTGAAGCTTTCTTT | CASRGEHRGTEAFF
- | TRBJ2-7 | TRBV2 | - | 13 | TGTGCCAGCAGCAGGGACTGGACCTACGAGCAGTACTTC | CASSRDWTYEQYF
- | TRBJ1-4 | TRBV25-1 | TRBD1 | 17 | TGTGCCAGCAGTTGGACAGGGGGTAGTGCAACTAATGAAAAACTGTTTTTT | CASSWTGGSATNEKLFF
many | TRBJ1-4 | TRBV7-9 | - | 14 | TGTGCCAGCAGCAACAGGGTGGTAAATGAAAAACTGTTTTTT | CASSNRVVNEKLFF
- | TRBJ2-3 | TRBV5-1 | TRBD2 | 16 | TGCGCCAGCAGGTCCGGGACTAGCGGGGGGCAACGAACGCAGTATTTT | CASRSGTSGGQRTQYF
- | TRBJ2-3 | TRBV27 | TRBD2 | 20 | TGTGCCAGCAGTTTTCGGACTAGCGGGAGGGCCCCATTATCCACAGATACGCAGTATTTT | CASSFRTSGRAPLSTDTQYF
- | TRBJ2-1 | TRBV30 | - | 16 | TGTGCCTTGGGTGACGGCGGAAAATCCTCCTACAATGAGCAGTTCTTC | CALGDGGKSSYNEQFF
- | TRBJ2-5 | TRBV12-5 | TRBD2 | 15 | TGTGCTAGTGGCCGGACTAGCGGGGGAATGGGGACCCAGTACTTC | CASGRTSGGMGTQYF
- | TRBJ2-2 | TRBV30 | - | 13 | TGTGCCTGGAGTGCTATGAACACCGGGGAGCTGTTTTTT | CAWSAMNTGELFF
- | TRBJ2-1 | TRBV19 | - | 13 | TGTGCCAGTAGTATTCCCCCGGGCAATGAGCAGTTCTTC | CASSIPPGNEQFF
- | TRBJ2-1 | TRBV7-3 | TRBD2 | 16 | TGTGCCAGCAGCATACGGGGACTAGCGCCTTACAATGAGCAGTTCTTC | CASSIRGLAPYNEQFF
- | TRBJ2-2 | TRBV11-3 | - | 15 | TGTGCCAGCAGCTCACGGGGGAGCGAAACCGGGGAGCTGTTTTTT | CASSSRGSETGELFF
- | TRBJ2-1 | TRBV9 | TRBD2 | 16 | TGTGCCAGCAGCGTCACGGGACTAGCGGGACTCGATGAGCAGTTCTTC | CASSVTGLAGLDEQFF
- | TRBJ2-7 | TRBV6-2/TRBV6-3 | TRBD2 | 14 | TGTGCCAGCAGTGCAATGACTAGCGACTACGAGCAGTACTTC | CASSAMTSDYEQYF
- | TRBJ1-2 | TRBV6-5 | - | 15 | TGTGCCAGCAGGGCGGGGGGGGGCGCAGAGTATGGCTACACCTTC | CASRAGGGAEYGYTF
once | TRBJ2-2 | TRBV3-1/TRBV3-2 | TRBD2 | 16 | TGTGCCAGCAGCCAAGGGAGTGGACTAGGGACCGGGGAGCTGTTTTTT | CASSQGSGLGTGELFF
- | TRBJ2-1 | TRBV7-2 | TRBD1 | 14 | TGTGCCAGCAGCGGAACAGGGGGGTGGGGTGAGCAGTTCTTC | CASSGTGGWGEQFF
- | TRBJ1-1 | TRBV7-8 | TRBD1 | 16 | TGTGCCAGCAGCCACGGACAGGGCTGGCTGAACACTGAAGCTTTCTTT | CASSHGQGWLNTEAFF
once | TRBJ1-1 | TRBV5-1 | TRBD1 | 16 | TGCGCCAGCAGCTTGGGGACAGGGACGGTCTTAACTGAAGCTTTCTTT | CASSLGTGTVLTEAFF
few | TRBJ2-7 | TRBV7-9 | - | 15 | TGTGCCAGCAGCTCAACAGGGCAAAGCTCCTACGAGCAGTACTTC | CASSSTGQSSYEQYF
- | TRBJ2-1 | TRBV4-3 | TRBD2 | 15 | TGCGCCAGCAGCCAAGATCCAGCGGGGGACCCTGAGCAGTTCTTC | CASSQDPAGDPEQFF
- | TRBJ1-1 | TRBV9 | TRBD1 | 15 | TGTGCCAGCAGCGTAGCAGACAGGGTGAACACTGAAGCTTTCTTT | CASSVADRVNTEAFF
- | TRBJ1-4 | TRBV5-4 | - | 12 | TGTGCCAGCAGCTTGCCAGGTGAAAAACTGTTTTTT | CASSLPGEKLFF
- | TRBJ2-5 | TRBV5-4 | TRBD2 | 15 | TGTGCCAGTCAACAATTAGCGGGTGGATCGGAGACCCAGTACTTC | CASQQLAGGSETQYF
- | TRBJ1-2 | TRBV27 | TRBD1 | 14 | TGTGCCAGCAGTTTAGGACAGGGAGGCTATGGCTACACCTTC | CASSLGQGGYGYTF
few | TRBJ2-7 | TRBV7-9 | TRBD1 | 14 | TGTGCCAGCAGCTCCACAGGGGGCAAGTACGAGCAGTACTTC | CASSSTGGKYEQYF
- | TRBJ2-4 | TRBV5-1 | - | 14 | TGCGCCAGCAGCTTGTTATCAGATAAAAACATTCAGTACTTC | CASSLLSDKNIQYF
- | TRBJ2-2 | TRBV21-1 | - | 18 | TGTGCCAGCAGCTCGCCGAGGGAGGGACTATTAAACACCGGGGAGCTGTTTTTT | CASSSPREGLLNTGELFF
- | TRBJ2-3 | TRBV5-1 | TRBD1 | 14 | TGCGCCAGCACCGAGGGGGCTGACACAGATACGCAGTATTTT | CASTEGADTDTQYF
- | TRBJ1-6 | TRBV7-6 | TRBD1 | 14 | TGTGCCAGCAGCCAAAATCAGGGGGAATCACCCCTCCACTTT | CASSQNQGESPLHF
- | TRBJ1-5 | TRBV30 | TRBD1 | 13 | TGTGCCTGGAGTGTACAGGGGGACCAGCCCCAGCATTTT | CAWSVQGDQPQHF